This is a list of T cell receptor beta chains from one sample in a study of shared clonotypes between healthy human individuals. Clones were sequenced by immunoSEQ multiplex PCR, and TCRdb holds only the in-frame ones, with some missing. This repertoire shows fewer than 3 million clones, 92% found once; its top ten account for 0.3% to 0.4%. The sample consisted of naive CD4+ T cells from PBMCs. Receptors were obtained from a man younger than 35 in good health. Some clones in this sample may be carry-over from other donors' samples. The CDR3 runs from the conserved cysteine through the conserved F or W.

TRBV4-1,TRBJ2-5,CASSQGLAGGLGQETQYF
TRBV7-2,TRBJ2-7,CASSLLASSEGEQYF
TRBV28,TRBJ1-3,CASGEGGGNTIYF
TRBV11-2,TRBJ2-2,CASSLRQAGELFF
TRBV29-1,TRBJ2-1,CSVGPLQRGFNEQFF
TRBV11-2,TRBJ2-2,CASHLGAGELFF
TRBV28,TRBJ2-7,CASSSGGSDSYEQYF
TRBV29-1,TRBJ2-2,CSVGGRVGGTGELFF
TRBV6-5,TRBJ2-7,CASSYAGRTYEQYF
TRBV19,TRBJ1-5,CASSPVFSNQPQHF
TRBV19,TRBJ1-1,CASSYGLLFRGPGMNTEAFF
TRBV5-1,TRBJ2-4,CASSSENLAKNIQYF
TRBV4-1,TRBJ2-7,CASSREQWAGASYEQYF
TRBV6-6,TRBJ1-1,CASSYSLGPGEAFF
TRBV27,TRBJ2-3,CASRVAGVGLRSDTQYF
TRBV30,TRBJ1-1,CAFWGGGTEAFF
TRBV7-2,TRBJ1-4,CASSLDPRDGGGEKLFF
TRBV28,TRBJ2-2,CASSLEQGGTGELFF
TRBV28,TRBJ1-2,CASSRGGQNYGYTF
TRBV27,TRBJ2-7,CASSLRGREQYF
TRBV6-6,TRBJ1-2,CASSYYGYTF
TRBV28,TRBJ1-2,CASSLSPGQGDGYTF
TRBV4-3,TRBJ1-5,CASSQDRQGNQPQHF
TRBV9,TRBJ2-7,CASSVDPGQGAYEQYF
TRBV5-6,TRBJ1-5,CASSFHRGYSNQPQHF
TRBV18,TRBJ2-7,CASSPLQRLAGSHEQYF
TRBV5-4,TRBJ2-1,CASSPWGGTSYNEQFF
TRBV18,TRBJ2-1,CASSPGASGYYNEQFF
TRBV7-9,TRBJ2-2,CASSPGQGDHGELFF
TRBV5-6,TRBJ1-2,CASNYGEGPYGYTF